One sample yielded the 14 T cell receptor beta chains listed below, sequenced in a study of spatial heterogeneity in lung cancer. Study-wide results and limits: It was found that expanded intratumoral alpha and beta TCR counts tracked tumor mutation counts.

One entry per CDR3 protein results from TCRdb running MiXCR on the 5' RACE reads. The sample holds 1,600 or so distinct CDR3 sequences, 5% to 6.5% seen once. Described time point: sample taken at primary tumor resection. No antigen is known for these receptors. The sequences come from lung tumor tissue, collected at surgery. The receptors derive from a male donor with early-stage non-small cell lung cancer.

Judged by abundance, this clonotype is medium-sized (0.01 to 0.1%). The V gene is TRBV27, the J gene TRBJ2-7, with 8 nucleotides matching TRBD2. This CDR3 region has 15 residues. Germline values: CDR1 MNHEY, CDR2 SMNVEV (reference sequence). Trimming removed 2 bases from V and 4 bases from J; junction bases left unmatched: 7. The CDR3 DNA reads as TGTGCCAGCAGTTTAAGGGCGGGAGGTCTTTACGAGCAGTACTTC. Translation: CASSLRAGGLYEQYF.

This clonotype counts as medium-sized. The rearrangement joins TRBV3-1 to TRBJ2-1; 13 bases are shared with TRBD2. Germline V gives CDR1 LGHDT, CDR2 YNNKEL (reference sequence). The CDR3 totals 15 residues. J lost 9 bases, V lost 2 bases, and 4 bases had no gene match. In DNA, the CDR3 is TGTGCCAGCAGCCAACTACTAGCGGGAGGGAGTGAGCAGTTCTTC. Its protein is CASSQLLAGGSEQFF.

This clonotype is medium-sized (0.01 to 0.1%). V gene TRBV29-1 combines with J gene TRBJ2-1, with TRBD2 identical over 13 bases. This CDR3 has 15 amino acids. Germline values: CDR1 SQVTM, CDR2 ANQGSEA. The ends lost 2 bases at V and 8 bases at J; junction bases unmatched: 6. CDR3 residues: CSVETSGRVLDEQFF. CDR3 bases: TGCAGCGTTGAAACTAGCGGGAGGGTTTTGGATGAGCAGTTCTTC.

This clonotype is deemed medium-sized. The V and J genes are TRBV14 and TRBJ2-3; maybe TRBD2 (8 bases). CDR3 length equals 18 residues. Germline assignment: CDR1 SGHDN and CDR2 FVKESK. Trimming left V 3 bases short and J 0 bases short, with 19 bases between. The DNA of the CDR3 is TGTGCCAGCAGCCACAGAGGGGGCTTAGCGGGGAGCACAGATACGCAGTATTTT. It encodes CASSHRGGLAGSTDTQYF.

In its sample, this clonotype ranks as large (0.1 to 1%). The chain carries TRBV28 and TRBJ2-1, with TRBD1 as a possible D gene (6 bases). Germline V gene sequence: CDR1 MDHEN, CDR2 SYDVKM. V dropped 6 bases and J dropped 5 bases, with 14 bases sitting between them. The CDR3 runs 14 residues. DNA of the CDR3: TGTGCCAGCAGCACGGTCGACAGGAACAATGAGCAGTTCTTC. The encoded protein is CASSTVDRNNEQFF.

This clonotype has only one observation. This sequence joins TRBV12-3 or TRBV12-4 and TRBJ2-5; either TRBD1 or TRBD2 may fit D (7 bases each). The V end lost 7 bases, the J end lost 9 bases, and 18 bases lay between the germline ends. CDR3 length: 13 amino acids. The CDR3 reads CASTRTRDSPQYF. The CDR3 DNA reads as TGTGCCAGCACCCGGACTAGGGACAGCCCCCAGTACTTC.

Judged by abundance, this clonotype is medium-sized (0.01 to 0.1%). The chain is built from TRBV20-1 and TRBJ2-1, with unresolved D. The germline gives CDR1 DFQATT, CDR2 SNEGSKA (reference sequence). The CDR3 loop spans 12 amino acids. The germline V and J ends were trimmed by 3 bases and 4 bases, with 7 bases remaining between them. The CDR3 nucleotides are TGCAGTGCTAGTCCCTTATACAATGAGCAGTTCTTC. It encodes CSASPLYNEQFF.

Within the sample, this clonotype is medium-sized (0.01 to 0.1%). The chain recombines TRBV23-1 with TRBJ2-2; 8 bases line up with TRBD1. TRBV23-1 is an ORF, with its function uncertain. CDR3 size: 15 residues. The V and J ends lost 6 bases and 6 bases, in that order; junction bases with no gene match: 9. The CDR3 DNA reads TGCGCCAGCAGACGCCGACAGGGGAAAGCCGGGGAGCTGTTTTTT. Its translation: CASRRRQGKAGELFF.

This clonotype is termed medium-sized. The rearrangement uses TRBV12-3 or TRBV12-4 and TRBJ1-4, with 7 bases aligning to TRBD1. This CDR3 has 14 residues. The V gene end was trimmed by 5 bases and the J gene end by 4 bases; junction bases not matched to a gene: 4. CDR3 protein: CASSQTGSNEKLFF. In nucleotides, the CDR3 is TGTGCCAGCAGTCAGACAGGGAGTAATGAAAAACTGTTTTTT.

In nucleotides, the CDR3 is TGCAGCGTTGGGGCCAGGGGTAAAGGTCAGCCCCAGCATTTT. Translation gives CSVGARGKGQPQHF. The chain joins TRBV29-1 to TRBJ1-5, with D possibly TRBD1 on 6 matching bases. Trimming pared 4 bases from V and 6 bases from J, leaving 16 bases between. The length of the CDR3 is 14 residues. CDR1 is SQVTM and CDR2 is ANQGSEA in the germline V gene. The full variable domain, rest sourced from reference TRBV29-1 and TRBJ1-5, is SAVISQKPSRDICQRGTSLTIQCQVDSQVTMMFWYRQQPGQSLTLIATANQGSEATYESGFVIDKFPISRPNLTFSTLTVSNMSPEDSSIYLCSVGARGKGQPQHFGDGTRLSIL.

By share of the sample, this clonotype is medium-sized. DNA of the CDR3: TGTGCCACCAGGGATAGCGGGGATTCCTACGAGCAGTACTTC. It codes for CATRDSGDSYEQYF. The chain joins TRBV10-3 to TRBJ2-7, with 8 positions matching TRBD2. CDR1 and CDR2 from the germline V gene are ENHRY and SYGVKD. V lost 10 bases, J lost 1 base, and 9 bases stayed unmatched. The CDR3 runs to 14 residues.

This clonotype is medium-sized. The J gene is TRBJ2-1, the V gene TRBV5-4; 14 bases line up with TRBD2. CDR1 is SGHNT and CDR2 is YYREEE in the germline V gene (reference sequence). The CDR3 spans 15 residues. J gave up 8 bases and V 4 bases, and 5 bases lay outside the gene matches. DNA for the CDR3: TGTGCCAGCAGCCCGGGACTAGCGGGAGAATATGAGCAGTTCTTC. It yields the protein CASSPGLAGEYEQFF.

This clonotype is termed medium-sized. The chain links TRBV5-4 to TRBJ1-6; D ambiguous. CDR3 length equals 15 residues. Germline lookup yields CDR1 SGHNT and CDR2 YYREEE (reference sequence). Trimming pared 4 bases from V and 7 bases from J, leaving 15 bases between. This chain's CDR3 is CASSPKPLPNSPLHF. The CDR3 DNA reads TGTGCCAGCAGCCCTAAACCACTACCGAATTCACCCCTCCACTTT. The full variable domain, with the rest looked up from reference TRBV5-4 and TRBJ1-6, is ETGVTQSPTHLIKTRGQQVTLRCSSQSGHNTVSWYQQALGQGPQFIFQYYREEENGRGNFPPRFSGLQFPNYSSELNVNALELDDSALYLCASSPKPLPNSPLHFGNGTRLTVT.

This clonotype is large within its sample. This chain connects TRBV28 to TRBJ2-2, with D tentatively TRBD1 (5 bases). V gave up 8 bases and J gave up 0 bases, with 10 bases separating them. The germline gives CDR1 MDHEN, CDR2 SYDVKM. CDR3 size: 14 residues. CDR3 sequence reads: CASRRGPNTGELFF. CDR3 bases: TGTGCCAGCCGAAGGGGCCCGAACACCGGGGAGCTGTTTTTT.